This TCR beta chain was sequenced for a study of T-cell memory formation after mild COVID-19. Turning to the study itself: For the most part, TCR clusters were specific to one donor. Study-wide results and limits: Cross-reactive memory seemingly joined, as some responding clones were found in pre-infection memory. Most CD4+ clones that shrank were in CM and EM, while CD8+ ones turned up in EMRA.

Constant-segment primers and 5'RACE yielded cDNA libraries for TCR alpha and TCR beta, each carrying sample barcodes and UMIs. TCRdb processed the 5' RACE reads anew with MiXCR; each CDR3 protein has one entry. This table holds approximately 260,000 distinct CDR3 sequences, about 17% found once. Looked up from germline, CDR1 is DFQATT and CDR2 is SNEGSKA (reference sequence). There are 14 residues in the CDR3. As to this clonotype: The target antigen is unknown.

The sample was PBMCs or a T cell subset sorted from them (not recorded which). This sequence was found in a man aged 18 to 29 who had mild COVID-19 (a few samples of this study predate the infection). Cell type and time point are not known. J is TRBJ2-7 and V is TRBV20-1, with D possibly being TRBD1 or TRBD2 (5 bases each). The CDR3 reads CRTGPGPPSYEQYF. The CDR3 nucleotides are TGCAGGACCGGGCCGGGACCACCCTCCTACGAGCAGTACTTC.